This entry lists 27 T cell receptor beta chains sequenced from one sample in a study of CD8+CD57+ T cells in acquired aplastic anemia. TCR beta VDJ and CDR3 were profiled, and genomic DNA was the template. TCRdb re-derived calls from the reads in MiXCR, one entry per CDR3 protein. The sample lists 310,000 or so distinct CDR3 sequences; approximately 60% were seen once. All patients picked for sequencing had shown, by flow cytometry, an expansion of CD8+CD57+ cells. The sequencing input was sorted CD4+, CD8+, or CD8+CD57+ T cells (not recorded which) from PBMCs. These receptor sequences come from a human donor with aplastic anemia.

The rearrangement uses TRBV13 and TRBJ1-5; D unresolved. The germline V gene has CDR1 PRHDT and CDR2 FYEKMQ (reference sequence). CDR3 length: 14 residues. The V gene lost 6 bases and the J gene lost 0 bases, with 9 bases spanning the gap. This CDR3 is CASSPAYSNQPQHF. The DNA for the CDR3 is TGTGCCAGCAGTCCGGCTTATAGCAATCAGCCCCAGCATTTT.

The chain links TRBV2 to TRBJ2-7; a weak D match, TRBD2 (5 bases). Trimming removed 3 bases from V and 1 base from J, with 10 bases in between. Germline CDR1 reads SNHLY; CDR2 reads FYNNEI. CDR3 length: 14 residues. The CDR3 nucleotides read TGTGCCAGCAGTGACTGGAGCGGTTCCTACGAGCAGTACTTC. Its translation: CASSDWSGSYEQYF. Supplemented by reference TRBV2 and TRBJ2-7, the full variable domain reads EPEVTQTPSHQVTQMGQEVILRCVPISNHLYFYWYRQILGQKVEFLVSFYNNEISEKSEIFDDQFSVERPDGSNFTLKIRSTKLEDSAMYFCASSDWSGSYEQYFGPGTRLTVT.

This clonotype was counted a single time. V and J are TRBV7-3 and TRBJ2-1, with 13 bases aligning to TRBD2. The CDR3 sequence is 14 residues long. Looked up from germline, CDR1 is SGHTA and CDR2 is FQGTGA. Trimming took 5 bases from V and 9 from J; bases not matched to a gene: 4. This chain's CDR3 is CASSATSGRVEQFF. CDR3 coding DNA: TGTGCCAGCAGCGCTACTAGCGGGAGGGTTGAGCAGTTCTTC.

On this clonotype itself: One end of the junction does not line up with germline, which may come from a read error. This chain links TRBV5-1 with TRBJ1-5, with D perhaps TRBD1 (6 bases). The CDR3 has 15 amino acids. Germline V CDR1 and CDR2: SGHRS, YFSETQ. The CDR3 here is CASSFSGQFNPPQHF. The DNA of the CDR3 is TGCGCCAGCAGCTTTAGCGGACAGTTCAATCCGCCCCAGCATTTT.

The chain links TRBV7-8 to TRBJ1-2; no definite D call. This CDR3 comprises 14 residues. V was trimmed by 2 bases and J by 6 bases, leaving 13 bases between them. Germline lookup yields CDR1 SGHVS and CDR2 FQNEAQ. The chain's CDR3 is CASSLNGKRNGYTF. CDR3 DNA sequence: TGTGCCAGCAGCTTAAACGGGAAAAGAAATGGCTACACCTTC.

This clonotype has more than one count but fewer than ten. The gene calls are TRBV7-2 and TRBJ2-7; D is unclear. The CDR3 spans 13 residues. CDR1 SGHTA and CDR2 FQGNSA come from the germline V gene. The ends were cut back, 11 bases at V and 0 bases at J, with 14 bases in the middle. CDR3 in DNA: TGTGCCCTCCCCCCCCTGGGCTCCTACGAGCAGTACTTC. Its translation is CALPPLGSYEQYF. The full variable domain, with the rest looked up from reference TRBV7-2 and TRBJ2-7, is GAGVSQSPSNKVTEKGKDVELRCDPISGHTALYWYRQSLGQGLEFLIYFQGNSAPDKSGLPSDRFSAERTGGSVSTLTIQRTQQEDSAVYLCALPPLGSYEQYFGPGTRLTVT.

The CDR3 DNA follows: TGTGCCAGCAGTGTTGTGGGCCGGGGCTACACCTTC. It translates to CASSVVGRGYTF. V usage is TRBV2 and J usage is TRBJ1-2; D remains ambiguous. Germline CDR1 and CDR2: SNHLY and FYNNEI. The CDR3 runs to 12 residues. V was trimmed by 4 bases and J by 8 bases, leaving 11 bases between them.

V is TRBV7-9 and J is TRBJ2-1, with 7 positions matching TRBD1. The CDR3 extends over 12 amino acids. Germline V gene sequence: CDR1 SEHNR, CDR2 FQNEAQ (reference sequence). V shed 5 bases, J shed 8 bases, and the junction held 3 bases outside the gene matches. As DNA, the CDR3 is TGTGCCAGCAGCCTACAGGGGTATGAGCAGTTCTTC. Translation: CASSLQGYEQFF.

This clonotype came up many times. The rearrangement uses TRBV4-1 and TRBJ1-2, with D possibly being TRBD1 (6 bases). V shed 4 bases and J shed 8 bases, with 17 bases lying between them. CDR3 length: 14 residues. Germline V gene data show CDR1 as MGHRA and CDR2 as YSYEKL. The CDR3 bases are TGCGCCAGCAGCCCCGTGCCAAGGGGGTGGGGCTACACCTTC. Its protein is CASSPVPRGWGYTF.

This clonotype was seen many times. The junction shows a germline mismatch at one end, possibly a read error. The rearrangement links TRBV19 to TRBJ2-2; TRBD1 aligns across 10 bases. Germline loops: CDR1 LNHDA, CDR2 SQIVND (reference sequence). The CDR3 runs 11 residues. CDR3 DNA: TGCGGGACAGGGGTGACCGGGGAGCTGTTTTTT. It encodes CGTGVTGELFF.

This chain connects TRBV7-2 to TRBJ2-5; D is possibly TRBD2 (6 bases). Per germline, CDR1 SGHTA and CDR2 FQGNSA. The CDR3 loop spans 15 amino acids. Trimming cost V 2 bases and J 3 bases, with 13 bases left between them. The CDR3: CASSLLAGTEETQYF. CDR3 in DNA: TGTGCCAGCAGCTTATTGGCGGGGACGGAAGAGACCCAGTACTTC.

The chain carries TRBV19 and TRBJ2-7; D perhaps matches TRBD2 (5 bases). This CDR3 comprises 13 residues. Between the trimmed V and J ends, which lost 3 bases and 7 bases, there was a span of 13 bases. The germline V gene has CDR1 LNHDA and CDR2 SQIVND (reference sequence). The CDR3 DNA follows: TGTGCCAGTAGTATGGCCCCGAGAGGGGAGCAGTACTTC. This sequence encodes CASSMAPRGEQYF.

In its sample, this clonotype was seen a few times. The chain recombines TRBV24-1 with TRBJ2-3, with 10 bases lining up with TRBD2. Germline V lookup: CDR1 KGHDR, CDR2 SFDVKD. This CDR3 is 14 amino acids long. The J segment lost 5 bases and the V segment lost 5 bases, leaving 3 bases of the junction unmatched. The CDR3 loop reads CATSVASGRDTQYF. The CDR3 DNA reads as TGTGCCACCAGTGTGGCTAGCGGGAGAGATACGCAGTATTTT.

This clonotype appeared a few times. The chain is built from TRBV7-9 and TRBJ1-5; TRBD1 agrees at 7 bases. Per the germline V gene, CDR1 is SEHNR and CDR2 is FQNEAQ (reference sequence). Unmatched junction bases numbered 8, after V lost 5 bases and J lost 4 bases. The CDR3 runs 15 residues. The CDR3 coding sequence is TGTGCCAGCAGCCCCAGGGGGGTAGGGAATCAGCCCCAGCATTTT. Its protein is CASSPRGVGNQPQHF.

This clonotype was detected many times. The chain has TRBV7-9 and TRBJ1-1; the match to TRBD1 covers 11 bases. This CDR3 is built from 15 residues. The V and J ends lost 3 bases and 4 bases, in that order; junction bases with no gene match: 4. Germline values: CDR1 SEHNR, CDR2 FQNEAQ (reference sequence). The CDR3 region has the DNA TGTGCCAGCAGCTTGGACGGGACAGGGGGCACTGAAGCTTTCTTT. It translates to CASSLDGTGGTEAFF.

V is TRBV7-3 and J is TRBJ1-1; D not resolved. The CDR3 sequence is 13 residues long. The germline CDR1 and CDR2 sequences are SGHTA and FQGTGA. Trimming removed 5 bases from V and 6 bases from J, with 13 bases in between. CDR3 amino acids: CASSHEPGAEAFF. DNA of the CDR3: TGTGCCAGCAGCCACGAGCCCGGAGCTGAAGCTTTCTTT.

V and J are TRBV20-1 and TRBJ1-1; no reliable D call. Germline V gives CDR1 DFQATT, CDR2 SNEGSKA (reference sequence). The length of the CDR3 is 12 residues. Trimming pared 5 bases from V and 13 bases from J, leaving 20 bases between. In nucleotides, the CDR3 is TGCAGTGCTCAAAATAATCGTATGAAGCTTTTCTTT. Translating gives CSAQNNRMKLFF.

The V call is TRBV20-1, the J call TRBJ1-1, with TRBD1 matching over 9 bases. Germline loops: CDR1 DFQATT, CDR2 SNEGSKA (reference sequence). The length of the CDR3 is 18 residues. After removal of 5 bases from V and 0 bases from J, the junction contained 16 bases not matched to a gene. CDR3 sequence: CSAPRGGQGTLMNTEAFF. In nucleotides, the CDR3 is TGCAGTGCTCCAAGGGGGGGACAGGGAACCCTGATGAACACTGAAGCTTTCTTT.

This clonotype was seen repeatedly, ten times or more. For the CDR3, the DNA is TGTGCCAGCAGTCAAAACGCGGGACTTGTCACAGATACGCAGTATTTT. This translates into CASSQNAGLVTDTQYF. This sequence joins TRBV2 and TRBJ2-3; D is possibly TRBD2 (6 bases). CDR1 SNHLY and CDR2 FYNNEI come from the germline V gene. Trimming shortened V by 5 bases and J by 2 bases, and 17 bases separated the two germline ends. There are 16 residues in the CDR3.

The V call is TRBV10-3, the J call TRBJ1-1; 12 nucleotides agree with TRBD1. Germline V gives CDR1 ENHRY, CDR2 SYGVKD. Trimming at V came to 5 bases and at J to 4 bases, leaving 5 bases not matched to a gene. CDR3 size: 15 residues. The CDR3 here is CAISFPGQGATEAFF. Here the CDR3 DNA reads TGTGCCATCAGTTTCCCGGGACAGGGGGCCACTGAAGCTTTCTTT.

As to this clonotype: Mismatch with germline at one junction end may stem from a read error. The chain links TRBV7-8 to TRBJ2-1; 7 bases fit TRBD2. Germline loops: CDR1 SGHVS, CDR2 FQNEAQ. The CDR3 sequence is 16 residues long. The CDR3 sequence: CAGSKRDANPGDEQFF. For the CDR3, the DNA is TGTGCCGGCAGCAAGCGGGACGCTAACCCGGGGGATGAGCAGTTCTTC. The whole variable domain, remainder taken from reference TRBV7-8 and TRBJ2-1, is GAGVSQSPRYKVAKRGQDVALRCDPISGHVSLFWYQQALGQGPEFLTYFQNEAQLDKSGLPSDRFFAERPEGSVSTLKIQRTQQEDSAVYLCAGSKRDANPGDEQFFGPGTRLTVL.

J is TRBJ1-4 and V is TRBV10-3, with a possible D match to TRBD1 (5 bases). CDR3 length: 13 residues. The germline V and J ends were trimmed by 11 bases and 6 bases, with 16 bases remaining between them. The germline CDR1 and CDR2 sequences are ENHRY and SYGVKD. CDR3: CAARDRADEKLFF. CDR3 bases: TGTGCCGCCCGGGACCGGGCGGATGAAAAACTGTTTTTT.

This clonotype has just a few counts. As DNA, the CDR3 is TGTGCCAGCAGTTTAACGCGGTTTTCGCAAGAGACCCAGTACTTC. Translated: CASSLTRFSQETQYF. The chain employs TRBV27 and TRBJ2-5, with D unresolved. The CDR3 is made up of 15 amino acids. Trimming pared 2 bases from V and 2 bases from J, leaving 12 bases between. The germline V gene has CDR1 MNHEY and CDR2 SMNVEV (reference sequence).

There are many counts of this clonotype. V is TRBV29-1 and J is TRBJ1-2; D unresolved. The CDR3 is made up of 12 amino acids. Deletions cut 4 bases from V and 5 bases from J, with 11 bases between. Germline V CDR1 and CDR2: SQVTM, ANQGSEA. In DNA form, the CDR3 reads TGCAGCGTTGTAAGATCTGAGTATGGCTACACCTTC. Protein sequence: CSVVRSEYGYTF. Variable domain in full (rest from reference TRBV29-1 and TRBJ1-2): SAVISQKPSRDICQRGTSLTIQCQVDSQVTMMFWYRQQPGQSLTLIATANQGSEATYESGFVIDKFPISRPNLTFSTLTVSNMSPEDSSIYLCSVVRSEYGYTFGSGTRLTVV.

The chain joins TRBV19 to TRBJ1-2; D unclear. The CDR3 totals 15 residues. Per germline, CDR1 LNHDA and CDR2 SQIVND (reference sequence). Trimming stripped 3 bases from V and 7 bases from J, with 18 bases between. As DNA, the CDR3 is TGTGCCAGTAGTATCGCGTCCCCTGAGGTCGGTGGCTACACCTTC. It translates to CASSIASPEVGGYTF. Filled out from reference TRBV19 and TRBJ1-2, the complete variable domain reads DGGITQSPKYLFRKEGQNVTLSCEQNLNHDAMYWYRQDPGQGLRLIYYSQIVNDFQKGDIAEGYSVSREKKESFPLTVTSAQKNPTAFYLCASSIASPEVGGYTFGSGTRLTVV.

This clonotype was counted once. V usage is TRBV7-9 and J usage is TRBJ2-2; TRBD2 might be the D (6 bases). Trimming took off 6 bases at V and 0 bases at J, with 8 bases between the two ends. The CDR3 length is 14 residues. Germline values: CDR1 SEHNR, CDR2 FQNEAQ (reference sequence). The CDR3: CASRGGPNTGELFF. CDR3 DNA: TGTGCCAGCAGGGGGGGACCGAACACCGGGGAGCTGTTTTTT.

The chain uses TRBV19 and TRBJ2-2; D might be TRBD2 (5 bases). The CDR3 is 13 residues long. Trimming took off 7 bases at V and 5 bases at J, with 11 bases between the two ends. CDR1 is LNHDA, CDR2 SQIVND, per germline (reference sequence). In DNA form, the CDR3 reads TGTGCCAGTAATCTCCGGGATACCGGGGAGCTGTTTTTT. As protein: CASNLRDTGELFF. Supplemented by reference TRBV19 and TRBJ2-2, the full variable domain reads DGGITQSPKYLFRKEGQNVTLSCEQNLNHDAMYWYRQDPGQGLRLIYYSQIVNDFQKGDIAEGYSVSREKKESFPLTVTSAQKNPTAFYLCASNLRDTGELFFGEGSRLTVL.